The 31 T cell receptor beta chains below were found in one sample sequenced in a study of blood T cell repertoires in COVID-19. Produced via immunoSEQ multiplex PCR; TCRdb's table is partial and in-frame only. The data show about 81,000 clones, with 88% seen just once and approximately 7.3% held by the top ten. The sample taken for sequencing was peripheral blood. These receptors were collected from a man aged 65-85 years with acute or convalescent COVID-19.

The chain combines TRBV18 with TRBJ2-5; 8 bases fit TRBD2. With 1 base clipped from V and 5 bases from J, the junction kept 6 bases outside the gene matches. The CDR3 contains 15 residues. Germline CDR1 KGHSH, CDR2 LQKENI. CDR3 sequence (DNA): TGTGCCAGCTCACCACTCGGGGGGGCCTATGAGACCCAGTACTTC. Residues: CASSPLGGAYETQYF.

This chain joins TRBV27 and TRBJ1-2; 9 bases agree with TRBD1. Germline assignment: CDR1 MNHEY and CDR2 SMNVEV (reference sequence). The CDR3 is made up of 15 amino acids. The ends lost 4 bases at V and 0 bases at J; junction bases unmatched: 3. CDR3 region: CASSSRTGANYGYTF. The CDR3 nucleotides read TGTGCCAGCAGTTCGAGGACAGGGGCTAACTATGGCTACACCTTC.

The rearrangement links TRBV27 to TRBJ2-6; no reliable D call. CDR3 size: 15 residues. V lost 1 base to trimming and J lost 0 bases, with 4 bases between them. Germline values: CDR1 MNHEY, CDR2 SMNVEV (reference sequence). Here the CDR3 reads CASSLWPSGANVLTF. CDR3 nucleotides: TGTGCCAGCAGTTTATGGCCCTCTGGGGCCAACGTCCTGACTTTC.

CDR3 coding DNA: TGTGCCAGCAGTCTCTCAGCGGACAGTCTGAGGGGGGGTGAGCAGTTCTTC. Translating gives CASSLSADSLRGGEQFF. The chain employs TRBV28 and TRBJ2-1, with a possible D match to TRBD2 (7 bases). The CDR3 has 17 amino acids. In germline, CDR1 is MDHEN, CDR2 SYDVKM. Trimming shortened V by 5 bases and J by 9 bases, and 26 bases separated the two germline ends.

The J gene is TRBJ1-6, the V gene TRBV10-2; 8 positions agree with TRBD1. The germline CDR1 and CDR2 sequences are WSHSY and SAAADI. The CDR3 has 16 amino acids. V lost 7 bases, J lost 7 bases, and 12 bases stayed unmatched. CDR3: CASTGQGLILNSPLHF. For the CDR3, the DNA is TGCGCCAGCACCGGACAGGGCCTGATCCTGAATTCACCCCTCCACTTT.

The chain couples TRBV28 to TRBJ2-7, with 8 bases lining up with TRBD1. The V and J ends lost 3 bases and 2 bases, in that order; junction bases with no gene match: 3. In germline, CDR1 is MDHEN, CDR2 SYDVKM. This CDR3 is built from 14 residues. Written as DNA, the CDR3 is TGTGCCAGCAGTTTGACAGGGGCTCCCTACGAGCAGTACTTC. Its translation: CASSLTGAPYEQYF.

The V call is TRBV18, the J call TRBJ2-1, with D perhaps matching TRBD1 (5 bases). The CDR3 has 13 amino acids. With 7 bases removed from V and 7 bases from J, the gap between germline ends came to 14 bases. Germline CDR1 and CDR2: KGHSH and LQKENI. The CDR3 DNA follows: TGTGCCAGCTTTTTCGACAGTTATAATGAGCAGTTCTTC. Translating gives CASFFDSYNEQFF.

The genes are TRBV27 and TRBJ1-5; TRBD1 aligns across 11 bases. The CDR3 runs 17 residues. J gave up 0 bases and V 5 bases, and 6 bases lay outside the gene matches. From germline, CDR1 is MNHEY and CDR2 SMNVEV (reference sequence). The CDR3 reads CASSPGTGGSSNQPQHF. The CDR3 coding sequence is TGTGCCAGCAGTCCCGGGACAGGGGGATCTAGCAATCAGCCCCAGCATTTT.

The V call is TRBV2, the J call TRBJ2-1; D is ambiguous. Looked up from germline, CDR1 is SNHLY and CDR2 is FYNNEI. CDR3 size: 15 residues. Between the trimmed V and J ends, which lost 6 bases and 0 bases, there was a span of 12 bases. CDR3 nucleotide sequence: TGTGCCAGCAGCTTGCCGTTTAGCTCCTACAATGAGCAGTTCTTC. Its protein is CASSLPFSSYNEQFF.

The CDR3 sequence: CASSIGGQGRTDTQYF. The DNA for the CDR3 is TGTGCCAGTAGTATAGGCGGACAGGGCCGCACAGATACGCAGTATTTT. This chain uses TRBV19 with TRBJ2-3, with 8 nucleotides matching TRBD1. The CDR3 has 16 residues. Trimming removed 1 base from V and 1 base from J; junction bases left unmatched: 4. From germline, CDR1 is LNHDA and CDR2 SQIVND (reference sequence).

This chain uses TRBV18 with TRBJ2-7; TRBD2 aligns across 13 bases. CDR1 and CDR2 from the germline V gene are KGHSH and LQKENI. The CDR3 loop spans 14 amino acids. The V gene end was trimmed by 4 bases and the J gene end by 5 bases; junction bases not matched to a gene: 2. CDR3 loop: CASSQGLAGDEQYF. The CDR3 DNA sequence: TGTGCCAGCTCACAAGGACTAGCGGGGGACGAGCAGTACTTC.

This chain uses TRBV3-1 (or the pseudogene TRBV3-2) with TRBJ1-6; D ambiguous. The germline CDR1 and CDR2 sequences are LGHDT and YNNKEL (reference sequence). V was clipped by 0 bases and J by 0 bases, with 9 bases between them. The CDR3 has 17 residues. The CDR3, as DNA: TGTGCCAGCAGCCAAGAGTATTCAGGCTCCTATAATTCACCCCTCCACTTT. It codes for CASSQEYSGSYNSPLHF.

The DNA for the CDR3 is TGCAGTGCTAACAGGGAAGGGCAGTTCTTC. This sequence encodes CSANREGQFF. The chain has TRBV20-1 and TRBJ2-1; D is possibly TRBD1 (6 bases). The CDR3 totals 10 residues. The V end lost 4 bases, the J end lost 12 bases, and 10 bases lay between the germline ends. The germline V gene encodes CDR1 DFQATT and CDR2 SNEGSKA (reference sequence).

This clone showed up just once. The chain has TRBV11-3 and TRBJ2-1; tentatively, D is TRBD2 (7 bases). Germline V lookup: CDR1 SGHNT, CDR2 YENEEA. The CDR3 spans 15 residues. Trimming took 0 bases from V and 2 from J, leaving 8 bases between them. The CDR3 loop reads CASSLEGGPYNEQFF. CDR3 in DNA: TGTGCCAGCAGCTTAGAGGGGGGGCCCTACAATGAGCAGTTCTTC.

The count of this clone is one. The chain uses TRBV18 and TRBJ2-2; a possible D gene is TRBD2 (6 bases). Trimming left V 1 base short and J 7 bases short, with 16 bases between. The CDR3 has 16 amino acids. Per germline, CDR1 KGHSH and CDR2 LQKENI. CDR3: CASSPRVTSGYGELFF. CDR3 DNA sequence: TGTGCCAGCTCACCACGGGTGACTAGTGGTTACGGGGAGCTGTTTTTT.

This chain links TRBV24-1 with TRBJ2-1, with no clear D. Trimming shortened V by 3 bases and J by 5 bases, and 16 bases separated the two germline ends. The germline V gene encodes CDR1 KGHDR and CDR2 SFDVKD. CDR3 length equals 16 residues. CDR3 loop: CATSDPLMVRHNEQFF. DNA for the CDR3: TGTGCCACCAGTGATCCGCTAATGGTCCGTCACAATGAGCAGTTCTTC.

The chain carries TRBV7-2 and TRBJ2-6, with 11 positions matching TRBD1. The length of the CDR3 is 14 residues. From germline, CDR1 is SGHTA and CDR2 FQGNSA. V gave up 6 bases and J gave up 18 bases; unmatched junction bases: 13. Written as DNA, the CDR3 is TGTGCCAGCAGTTACATGGGACAGGGGGGCGTTCGGACTTTC. Translating it yields CASSYMGQGGVRTF.

This clone appeared a few times. The chain uses TRBV7-8 and TRBJ1-4; D is ambiguous. This CDR3 has 14 amino acids. Deletions cut 2 bases from V and 5 bases from J, with 9 bases between. CDR1 and CDR2 from the germline V gene are SGHVS and FQNEAQ. CDR3 in amino acids: CASSLRTLNEKLFF. CDR3 bases: TGTGCCAGCAGCTTACGGACTTTGAATGAAAAACTGTTTTTT.

The genes are TRBV11-2 and TRBJ2-1; TRBD1 matches at 8 bases. Germline V gives CDR1 SGHAT, CDR2 FQNNGV. The CDR3 is 15 residues long. Trimming removed 2 bases from V and 7 bases from J; junction bases left unmatched: 7. DNA of the CDR3: TGTGCCAGCAGCTTAAACAGGGGGTCGGGGAATGAGCAGTTCTTC. This sequence encodes CASSLNRGSGNEQFF.

The chain joins TRBV3-1 (or the pseudogene TRBV3-2) to TRBJ1-3; D is unclear. Between the trimmed V and J ends, which lost 4 bases and 0 bases, there was a span of 13 bases. Germline V gives CDR1 LGHDT, CDR2 YNNKEL (reference sequence). This CDR3 is 16 amino acids long. The CDR3 protein is CASSRLTRNSGNTIYF. The CDR3 DNA is TGTGCCAGCAGCCGTTTGACACGTAACTCTGGAAACACCATATATTTT.

This chain connects TRBV7-2 to TRBJ1-2; D ambiguous. Germline CDR1 is SGHTA and CDR2 is FQGNSA. This CDR3 has 15 residues. V shed 1 base and J shed 7 bases, with 16 bases lying between them. CDR3 amino acids: CASSLVPGSLTGYTF. The CDR3 bases are TGTGCCAGCAGCTTAGTGCCAGGATCTCTCACTGGCTACACCTTC.

The chain uses TRBV27 and TRBJ2-3, with a tentative D call TRBD2 (6 bases). Trimming stripped 4 bases from V and 4 bases from J, with 15 bases between. The germline V gene encodes CDR1 MNHEY and CDR2 SMNVEV (reference sequence). CDR3 length: 15 residues. The CDR3 coding sequence is TGTGCCAGCAGTTCTCTAGCGAACACAGCAGATACGCAGTATTTT. It codes for CASSSLANTADTQYF.

The V gene is TRBV7-8, the J gene TRBJ2-1; D gene uncertain. Per the germline V gene, CDR1 is SGHVS and CDR2 is FQNEAQ. CDR3 length: 13 amino acids. V dropped 5 bases and J dropped 7 bases, with 12 bases sitting between them. DNA of the CDR3: TGTGCCAGCAGCGAGAGGAGTGGAAATGAGCAGTTCTTC. Protein product: CASSERSGNEQFF.

The table lists this clone with a count of one. The rearrangement uses TRBV18 and TRBJ2-3; 7 bases are a match to TRBD2. J gave up 2 bases and V 5 bases, and 10 bases lay outside the gene matches. This CDR3 has 16 residues. Germline V gene sequence: CDR1 KGHSH, CDR2 LQKENI. CDR3 loop: CASSMGRASYTDTQYF. CDR3 in DNA: TGTGCCAGCTCAATGGGGAGGGCCTCTTACACAGATACGCAGTATTTT.

The chain uses TRBV5-4 and TRBJ2-7; TRBD2 aligns across 15 bases. The CDR3 consists of 19 residues. V lost 2 bases to trimming and J lost 0 bases; unmatched junction nucleotides: 9. In germline, CDR1 is SGHNT, CDR2 YYREEE (reference sequence). CDR3 DNA sequence: TGTGCCAGCAGCTTCGCAATAGGACTAGCGGGAGGGTCCTCCTACGAGCAGTACTTC. Protein sequence: CASSFAIGLAGGSSYEQYF.

The genes are TRBV28 and TRBJ1-3; TRBD1 matches 9 bases. CDR3 length equals 13 residues. V was pared by 10 bases and J by 2 bases, with 3 bases of the junction left unmatched. Looked up from germline, CDR1 is MDHEN and CDR2 is SYDVKM. The CDR3 here is CATGTGTGNTIYF. The DNA of the CDR3 is TGTGCCACAGGGACAGGGACTGGAAACACCATATATTTT. Using reference TRBV28 and TRBJ1-3 for the parts outside the CDR3, the full variable domain is DVKVTQSSRYLVKRTGEKVFLECVQDMDHENMFWYRQDPGLGLRLIYFSYDVKMKEKGDIPEGYSVSREKKERFSLILESASTNQTSMYLCATGTGTGNTIYFGEGSWLTVV.

The chain has TRBV5-1 and TRBJ2-1, with TRBD2 as a possible D gene (7 bases). Germline values: CDR1 SGHRS, CDR2 YFSETQ. The V and J ends lost 0 bases and 5 bases respectively, with 15 bases between them. The CDR3 loop spans 16 amino acids. The CDR3 loop is CASSLAGGGPHNEQFF. The CDR3 DNA sequence: TGCGCCAGCAGCTTGGCCGGCGGGGGCCCACACAATGAGCAGTTCTTC. Complete variable domain (other parts from reference TRBV5-1 and TRBJ2-1): KAGVTQTPRYLIKTRGQQVTLSCSPISGHRSVSWYQQTPGQGLQFLFEYFSETQRNKGNFPGRFSGRQFSNSRSEMNVSTLELGDSALYLCASSLAGGGPHNEQFFGPGTRLTVL.

The rearrangement uses TRBV4-1 and TRBJ2-7; maybe TRBD1 (7 bases). V dropped 1 base and J dropped 0 bases, with 10 bases sitting between them. The CDR3 length is 15 residues. Germline V lookup: CDR1 MGHRA, CDR2 YSYEKL. CDR3 sequence reads: CASSQGRDSSYEQYF. As DNA, the CDR3 is TGCGCCAGCAGCCAAGGGCGGGACAGCTCCTACGAGCAGTACTTC.

J is TRBJ2-7 and V is TRBV6-2 or TRBV6-3; 9 positions agree with TRBD1. The V gene's germline CDR1 is MNHEY and CDR2 SVGEGT. Trimming removed 2 bases from V and 0 bases from J; junction bases left unmatched: 5. The CDR3 consists of 16 residues. The CDR3 loop reads CASSYRDRETSYEQYF. CDR3 nucleotide sequence: TGTGCCAGCAGTTACCGGGACAGGGAGACCTCCTACGAGCAGTACTTC.

This chain uses TRBV27 with TRBJ2-1; 9 bases are a match to TRBD1. The CDR3 has 15 amino acids. With 5 bases clipped from V and 6 bases from J, the junction kept 8 bases outside the gene matches. CDR1 and CDR2 from the germline V gene are MNHEY and SMNVEV (reference sequence). In nucleotides, the CDR3 is TGTGCCAGCAGTCGCGGTGGGACAGGGAGCAATGAGCAGTTCTTC. Amino acid sequence: CASSRGGTGSNEQFF.

Points on this clone: The same CDR3 can be traced to other DNA sequences in this sample. V is TRBV5-6 and J is TRBJ2-7; no definite D call. This CDR3 contains 12 residues. Germline CDR1 reads SGHDT; CDR2 reads YYEEEE. The V end was cut by 2 bases, the J end by 2 bases, with 5 bases between. The CDR3 coding sequence is TGTGCCAGCAGCTTACGAGCCTACGAGCAGTACTTC. This encodes CASSLRAYEQYF.